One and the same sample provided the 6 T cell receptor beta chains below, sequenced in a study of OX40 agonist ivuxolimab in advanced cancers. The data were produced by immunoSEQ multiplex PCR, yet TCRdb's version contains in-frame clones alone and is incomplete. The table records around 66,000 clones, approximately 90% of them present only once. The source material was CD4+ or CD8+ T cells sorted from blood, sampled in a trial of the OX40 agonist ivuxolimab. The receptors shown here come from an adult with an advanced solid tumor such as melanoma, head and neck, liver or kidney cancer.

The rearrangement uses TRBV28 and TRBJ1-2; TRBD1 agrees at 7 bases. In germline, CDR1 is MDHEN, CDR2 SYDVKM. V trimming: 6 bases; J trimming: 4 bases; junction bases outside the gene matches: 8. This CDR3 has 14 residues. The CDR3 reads CASRPTTGAYGYTF. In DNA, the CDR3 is TGTGCCAGCAGACCGACAACAGGGGCCTATGGCTACACCTTC.

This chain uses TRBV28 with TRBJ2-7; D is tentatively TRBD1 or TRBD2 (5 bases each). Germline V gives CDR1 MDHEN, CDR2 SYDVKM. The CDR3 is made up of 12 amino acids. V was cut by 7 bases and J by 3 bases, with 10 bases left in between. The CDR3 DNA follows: TGTGCCAGCACTGAGGGGCTCTACGAGCAGTACTTC. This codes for CASTEGLYEQYF.

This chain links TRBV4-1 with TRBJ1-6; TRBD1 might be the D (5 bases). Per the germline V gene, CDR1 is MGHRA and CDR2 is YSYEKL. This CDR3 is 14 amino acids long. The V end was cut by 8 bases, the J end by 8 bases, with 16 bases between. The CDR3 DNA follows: TGCGCCAGCCGATCGGCAGGGCTACATTCACCCCTCCACTTT. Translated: CASRSAGLHSPLHF.

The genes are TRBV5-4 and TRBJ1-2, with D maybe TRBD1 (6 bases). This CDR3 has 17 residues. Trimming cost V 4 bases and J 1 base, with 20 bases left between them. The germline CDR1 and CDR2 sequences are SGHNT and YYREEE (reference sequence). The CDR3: CASSPPVQQGNNYGYTF. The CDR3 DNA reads TGTGCCAGCAGCCCCCCCGTTCAACAGGGTAATAACTATGGCTACACCTTC. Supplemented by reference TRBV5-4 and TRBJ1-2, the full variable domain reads ETGVTQSPTHLIKTRGQQVTLRCSSQSGHNTVSWYQQALGQGPQFIFQYYREEENGRGNFPPRFSGLQFPNYSSELNVNALELDDSALYLCASSPPVQQGNNYGYTFGSGTRLTVV.

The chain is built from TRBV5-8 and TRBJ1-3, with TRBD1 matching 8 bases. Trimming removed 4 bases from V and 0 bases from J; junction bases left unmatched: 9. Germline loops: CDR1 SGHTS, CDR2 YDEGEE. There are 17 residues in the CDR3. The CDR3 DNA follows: TGTGCCAGCAGCCGTGGACAGGGTGAGGCCTCTGGAAACACCATATATTTT. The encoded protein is CASSRGQGEASGNTIYF. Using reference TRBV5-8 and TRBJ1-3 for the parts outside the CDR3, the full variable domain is EAGVTQSPTHLIKTRGQQATLRCSPISGHTSVYWYQQALGLGLQFLLWYDEGEERNRGNFPPRFSGRQFPNYSSELNVNALELEDSALYLCASSRGQGEASGNTIYFGEGSWLTVV.

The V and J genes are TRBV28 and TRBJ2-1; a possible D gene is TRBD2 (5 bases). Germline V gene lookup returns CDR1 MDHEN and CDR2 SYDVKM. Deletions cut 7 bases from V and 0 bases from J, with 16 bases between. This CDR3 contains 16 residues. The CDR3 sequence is CASTRTARSSYNEQFF. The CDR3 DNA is TGTGCCAGCACTCGGACTGCTCGATCCTCCTACAATGAGCAGTTCTTC.